A single TCR beta chain is shown here with its context. Its cognate antigen is unknown. The data derive from a study of cytomegalovirus exposure and HLA in healthy donors. Overall study findings and caveats: There were reportedly fewer N-insertions in an Asian-associated ancestry cluster than the approximately 600-donor mean, in a later analysis.

This CDR3 has 15 residues. V lost 0 bases to trimming and J lost 5 bases; unmatched junction nucleotides: 7. Germline values: CDR1 SGDLS, CDR2 YYNGEE. The primer mix had 60 Vbeta and 13 Jbeta primers. The assay was immunoSEQ multiplex PCR, and TCRdb's table has in-frame clones only and misses some. The repertoire holds a few hundred thousand clones, with around 90% as singletons. The receptor was isolated from a girl aged 2 to 9 in good health and CMV-seronegative. The sequencing input was PBMCs. This rearrangement joins TRBV9 to TRBJ2-7; 8 bases align to TRBD1. The chain's CDR3 is CASSVAGTGFNEQYF. The DNA for the CDR3 is TGTGCCAGCAGCGTAGCCGGGACAGGCTTCAACGAGCAGTACTTC. Full variable domain (remainder filled in from reference TRBV9 and TRBJ2-7): DSGVTQTPKHLITATGQRVTLRCSPRSGDLSVYWYQQSLDQGLQFLIQYYNGEERAKGNILERFSAQQFPDLHSELNLSSLELGDSALYFCASSVAGTGFNEQYFGPGTRLTVT.